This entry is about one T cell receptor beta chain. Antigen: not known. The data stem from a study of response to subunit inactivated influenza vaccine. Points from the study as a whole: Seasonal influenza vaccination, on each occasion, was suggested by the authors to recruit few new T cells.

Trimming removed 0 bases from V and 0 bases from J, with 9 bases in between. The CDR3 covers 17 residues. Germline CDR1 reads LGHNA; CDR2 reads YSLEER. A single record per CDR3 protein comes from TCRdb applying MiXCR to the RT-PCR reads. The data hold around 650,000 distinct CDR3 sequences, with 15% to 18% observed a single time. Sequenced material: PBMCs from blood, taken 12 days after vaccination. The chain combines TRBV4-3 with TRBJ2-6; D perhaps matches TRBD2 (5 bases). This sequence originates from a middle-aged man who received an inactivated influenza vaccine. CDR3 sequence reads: CASSQDPEGSGANVLTF. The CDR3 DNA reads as TGCGCCAGCAGCCAAGATCCCGAGGGCTCTGGGGCCAACGTCCTGACTTTC.